The 21 T cell receptor beta chains listed next were all sequenced from one sample in a study of control samples from healthy donors and cancer patients. Repertoires were generated with immunoSEQ multiplex PCR, while TCRdb's copy carries only in-frame clones and drops some. The sample shows approximately 94,000 clones, 80% to 95% of them seen only once. The sequencing sample was made of blood. The source of these receptors is a woman in her 30s in good health.

The rearrangement joins TRBV7-8 to TRBJ1-5; 7 bases are shared with TRBD1. The ends lost 5 bases at V and 4 bases at J; junction bases unmatched: 5. The germline V gene has CDR1 SGHVS and CDR2 FQNEAQ. CDR3 size: 14 residues. The CDR3 bases are TGTGCCAGCAGCGAACAGGGGACGAATCAGCCCCAGCATTTT. It yields the protein CASSEQGTNQPQHF.

The chain has TRBV7-2 and TRBJ2-5; 7 bases agree with TRBD1. CDR3 length: 15 amino acids. Germline V gene lookup returns CDR1 SGHTA and CDR2 FQGNSA. J gave up 3 bases and V 0 bases, and 4 bases lay outside the gene matches. As DNA, the CDR3 is TGTGCCAGCAGCTTAGCTGGGACAGTAAAAGAGACCCAGTACTTC. Translation: CASSLAGTVKETQYF.

The DNA for the CDR3 is TGCGCCAGCAGGGCCCCCGGGACAGGGTACAATGAGCAGTTCTTC. Protein sequence: CASRAPGTGYNEQFF. The genes are TRBV5-1 and TRBJ2-1; 9 bases are a match to TRBD1. V shed 5 bases, J shed 4 bases, and the junction held 7 bases outside the gene matches. The germline V gene has CDR1 SGHRS and CDR2 YFSETQ. This CDR3 has 15 residues. Complete variable domain (other parts from reference TRBV5-1 and TRBJ2-1): KAGVTQTPRYLIKTRGQQVTLSCSPISGHRSVSWYQQTPGQGLQFLFEYFSETQRNKGNFPGRFSGRQFSNSRSEMNVSTLELGDSALYLCASRAPGTGYNEQFFGPGTRLTVL.

V gene TRBV10-3 combines with J gene TRBJ1-1; TRBD1 agrees at 7 bases. The germline V gene has CDR1 ENHRY and CDR2 SYGVKD. Germline trimming cut 8 bases from V and 0 bases from J; bases unmatched to any gene: 6. This CDR3 contains 14 residues. This chain's CDR3 is CAIALGTVNTEAFF. The CDR3 coding sequence is TGTGCCATCGCGCTCGGGACAGTGAACACTGAAGCTTTCTTT.

This chain joins TRBV6-5 and TRBJ2-5; a weak D match, TRBD2 (7 bases). Trimming took 2 bases from V and 0 from J, leaving 10 bases between them. The germline V gene has CDR1 MNHEY and CDR2 SVGAGI. The CDR3 consists of 15 residues. The CDR3 bases are TGTGCCAGCAGTTACGGGGGGGCGTACCAAGAGACCCAGTACTTC. This encodes CASSYGGAYQETQYF.

This sequence joins TRBV5-6 and TRBJ1-3; D call uncertain. V lost 3 bases and J 0 bases, leaving 4 bases between the germline ends. Germline lookup yields CDR1 SGHDT and CDR2 YYEEEE. The CDR3 is 13 amino acids. The CDR3 DNA sequence: TGTGCCAGCAGCTGGGGCTCTGGAAACACCATATATTTT. Encoded protein: CASSWGSGNTIYF.

This clone was found once. The J gene is TRBJ1-5, the V gene TRBV6-1; unclear D gene. The CDR3 has 15 amino acids. Trimming stripped 0 bases from V and 3 bases from J, with 9 bases between. Germline V gene data show CDR1 as MNHNS and CDR2 as SASEGT. For the CDR3, the DNA is TGTGCCAGCAGTGAAGCGCGTTGGAACAATCAGCCCCAGCATTTT. Protein sequence: CASSEARWNNQPQHF.

The CDR3 nucleotides read TGCGCCAGCAGCCAAGTAGCAGGTAGCGGGAATGAAAAACTGTTTTTT. This codes for CASSQVAGSGNEKLFF. This chain connects TRBV4-1 to TRBJ1-4, with no clear D. Germline CDR1 and CDR2: MGHRA and YSYEKL. V lost 1 base, J lost 5 bases, and 14 bases lay in between. The CDR3 length is 16 residues.

The gene calls are TRBV30 and TRBJ2-3, with D perhaps TRBD1 (6 bases). V was trimmed by 2 bases and J by 7 bases, leaving 16 bases between them. This CDR3 contains 14 residues. CDR1 GTSNPN and CDR2 SVGIG come from the germline V gene (reference sequence). The CDR3 coding sequence is TGTGCCTGGAGTCTACAGGGACCATCATATACGCAGTATTTT. Residues: CAWSLQGPSYTQYF.

The chain links TRBV19 to TRBJ1-1; no firm D call. Germline V lookup: CDR1 LNHDA, CDR2 SQIVND (reference sequence). V lost 5 bases and J 5 bases, leaving 18 bases between the germline ends. The CDR3 runs 15 residues. In DNA form, the CDR3 reads TGTGCCAGTAGTCCTACAGTTTTAACGGGAACTGAAGCTTTCTTT. Protein sequence: CASSPTVLTGTEAFF.

The chain employs TRBV15 and TRBJ2-1; 10 bases line up with TRBD2. Trimming at V came to 8 bases and at J to 4 bases, leaving 8 bases not matched to a gene. The CDR3 covers 15 residues. Germline CDR1 is LNHNV and CDR2 is YYDKDF (reference sequence). In nucleotides, the CDR3 is TGTGCCACCGAACCCGGGACTAGCGCTTACAATGAGCAGTTCTTC. Protein: CATEPGTSAYNEQFF.

CDR3 DNA: TGTGCTAGTGGTAAAACGACGGGACAGGGCACAGATACGCAGTATTTT. Protein sequence: CASGKTTGQGTDTQYF. The rearrangement joins TRBV12-5 to TRBJ2-3; TRBD1 aligns across 8 bases. Trimming removed 5 bases from V and 1 base from J; junction bases left unmatched: 8. The CDR3 is 16 residues long. Germline V gene data show CDR1 as LGHNT and CDR2 as FRNRAP.

The sample holds a few counts of this clone. The V call is TRBV21-1, the J call TRBJ1-5; the table assigns TRBD1, which was not confirmed against the DNA. TRBV21-1 is designated a pseudogene. This CDR3 comprises 18 residues. CDR3 nucleotides: TGTGCCAGCAGCCGTAGACAGGAAGAGACAGATAGCAATCAGCCCCAGCATTTT. Protein product: CASSRRQEETDSNQPQHF.

V and J are TRBV12-3 or TRBV12-4 and TRBJ2-2; D is ambiguous. The CDR3 sequence is 13 residues long. Deletions cut 2 bases from V and 5 bases from J, with 6 bases between. CDR3 region: CASSLRRTGELFF. DNA for the CDR3: TGTGCCAGCAGTTTAAGAAGGACCGGGGAGCTGTTTTTT.

This sequence joins TRBV6-5 and TRBJ1-1; D remains unclear. The CDR3 extends over 16 amino acids. V was cut by 0 bases and J by 4 bases, with 15 bases left in between. Germline V gene data show CDR1 as MNHEY and CDR2 as SVGAGI. The CDR3 DNA reads TGTGCCAGCAGTTACTCTGGGCAGGTGGTCGGCACTGAAGCTTTCTTT. Residues: CASSYSGQVVGTEAFF.

V gene TRBV6-5 combines with J gene TRBJ1-4; TRBD1 matches at 7 bases. CDR3 size: 14 residues. V was clipped by 6 bases and J by 8 bases; unmatched bases: 9. Germline values: CDR1 MNHEY, CDR2 SVGAGI. The CDR3 protein is CASSRDSRREKLFF. CDR3 DNA sequence: TGTGCCAGCAGCCGGGACAGTCGTCGAGAAAAACTGTTTTTT.

This chain joins TRBV14 and TRBJ1-1; D remains unclear. There are 13 residues in the CDR3. Per the germline V gene, CDR1 is SGHDN and CDR2 is FVKESK. V was trimmed by 4 bases and J by 1 base, leaving 7 bases between them. CDR3 residues: CASSPWTNTEAFF. CDR3 DNA: TGTGCCAGCAGCCCCTGGACGAACACTGAAGCTTTCTTT.

V is TRBV10-1 and J is TRBJ2-1; 7 bases are a match to TRBD2. The CDR3 has 16 residues. V lost 5 bases to trimming and J lost 3 bases; unmatched junction nucleotides: 10. Per germline, CDR1 WNHNN and CDR2 SYGVQD (reference sequence). CDR3 sequence reads: CASSREVLAGYNEQFF. The CDR3 DNA reads TGCGCCAGCAGTCGCGAGGTGTTAGCGGGCTACAATGAGCAGTTCTTC.

The rearrangement uses TRBV11-2 and TRBJ1-4; tentatively, D is TRBD1 (6 bases). In germline, CDR1 is SGHAT, CDR2 FQNNGV. With 5 bases removed from V and 4 bases from J, the gap between germline ends came to 14 bases. The CDR3 loop spans 15 amino acids. This CDR3 reads CASSRNRARNEKLFF. CDR3 sequence (DNA): TGTGCCAGCAGCCGTAACAGGGCCCGTAATGAAAAACTGTTTTTT. The variable domain in full, completed from reference TRBV11-2 and TRBJ1-4, reads EAGVAQSPRYKIIEKRQSVAFWCNPISGHATLYWYQQILGQGPKLLIQFQNNGVVDDSQLPKDRFSAERLKGVDSTLKIQPAKLEDSAVYLCASSRNRARNEKLFFGSGTQLSVL.

The chain couples TRBV5-1 to TRBJ2-5, with 12 nucleotides matching TRBD2. Germline V lookup: CDR1 SGHRS, CDR2 YFSETQ. V trimming: 2 bases; J trimming: 6 bases; junction bases outside the gene matches: 11. The CDR3 contains 17 residues. The CDR3 spells CASSFPETSGRRKTQYF. CDR3 DNA: TGCGCCAGCAGCTTTCCCGAGACTAGCGGGAGAAGGAAGACCCAGTACTTC.

V and J are TRBV5-1 and TRBJ2-7, with 8 bases fitting TRBD2. The CDR3 runs 15 residues. V lost 0 bases and J lost 3; bases outside the gene matches: 5. Germline lookup yields CDR1 SGHRS and CDR2 YFSETQ. The CDR3 loop reads CASSLAGLGNYEQYF. The DNA of the CDR3 is TGCGCCAGCAGCTTGGCGGGACTAGGGAACTACGAGCAGTACTTC.